This T cell receptor (beta chain) stems from a study of beta chain features in type 1 diabetes. Study information: Examination covered under 120 million sorted cells spanning all samples. Broader study findings: A moderate, significant TCRB CDR3 shortening appeared in type 1 diabetes across four CD4+ subsets. More deletions and fewer insertions at VDJ junctions were found in patients with type 1 diabetes. A closer apparent resemblance between naive, central memory and Treg TCRB repertoires was seen in patients than in healthy donors.

This clone has a handful of counts. Its antigen is still unknown. Every isolated RNA sample was fully reverse transcribed, so sequencing captured expressed TCRB transcripts. Sequencing was performed with immunoSEQ multiplex PCR; in TCRdb, only in-frame clones are kept and a portion is missing. The sample holds hundreds of thousands of clones; more than 13% are singletons and the top ten take approximately 0.039%. One heparinised blood draw, averaging approximately 120 mL, came from each donor. V lost 7 bases and J lost 2, with 27 bases in between. Looked up from germline, CDR1 is SGHTA and CDR2 is FQGNSA. This CDR3 has 19 residues.

This sequence joins TRBV7-2 and TRBJ1-5, with D perhaps TRBD1 (6 bases). This sequence was found in a young man with type 1 diabetes. Sequences were obtained from naive CD4+ T cells from blood. The CDR3, as DNA: TGTGCCAGCACCCAAACCCTATTAGGAGGGGGTTTTGGCAATCAGCCCCAGCATTTT. As protein: CASTQTLLGGGFGNQPQHF.